This TCR beta chain was documented in a study of regulatory T cells in long-lasting Graves disease. Study-wide findings and caveats: Between persistent patients, a few thousand public clonotypes were shared, exceeding the 966 shared between new patients. Persistent disease preferred TRBV28, TRBJ1-2 and TRBJ2-5.

Time point specified: newly diagnosed GD, antithyroid drugs for less than 3 months. Extracted PBMC RNA gave rise to the TCR library. Both iRepertoire HTBI primers and Arm-PCR of CDR3 regions were used to build the TCR beta libraries. TCRdb reprocessed the multiplex PCR reads via MiXCR and lists one record per CDR3 protein. Among some 410,000 distinct CDR3 sequences listed, roughly 15% were seen once. Germline assignment: CDR1 DFQATT and CDR2 SNEGSKA (reference sequence). The ends lost 8 bases at V and 1 base at J; junction bases unmatched: 15. The CDR3 length is 17 residues. A remark on this clonotype: Its target is unknown.

This sample also appeared in a second study, on T cells in Graves' hyperthyroidism and ophthalmopathy. That source reports: The HTBI primer set was used in a first-round RT-PCR of the TCR CDR3.

The TCR comes from a woman aged 25 to 39 with Graves disease. The input for sequencing was peripheral blood mononuclear cells (PBMCs), taken at new diagnosis, from a patient treated with antithyroid drugs. The V gene is TRBV20-1, the J gene TRBJ2-1; 9 bases are a match to TRBD2. As DNA, the CDR3 is TGCAGTACCAAAGGGCGGGAGGGCCTTTTGTCCTACAATGAGCAGTTCTTC. This translates into CSTKGREGLLSYNEQFF.